These T cell receptor beta chains were read from a single sample in a study of blood T cell repertoires in COVID-19. Libraries were prepared by immunoSEQ multiplex PCR; TCRdb keeps only in-frame clonotypes and omits some of them. The sample consists of 200,000 to 250,000 clones, 80% to 85% of them appearing once. Sequenced sample: peripheral blood. These receptors were collected from a woman in her twenties or thirties who had recovered from COVID-19. The CDR3 runs from the conserved cysteine through the conserved F or W. A D gene is named only where the DNA matches it firmly. Expanded clones get a size class; other rows say once, few or many, or leave the size out.

v_call: TRBV20-1
d_call: -
j_call: TRBJ1-2
clone_size: -
cdr3_nt: TGCAGTGCTAGTCCAACAGGGATTAGGGATGGCTACACCTTC
cdr3_aa: CSASPTGIRDGYTF

v_call: TRBV19
d_call: TRBD2
j_call: TRBJ2-3
clone_size: -
cdr3_nt: TGTGCCAGTAGTATAGATCGGGCGGGAGGGCCCACAGATACGCAGTATTTT
cdr3_aa: CASSIDRAGGPTDTQYF

v_call: TRBV7-2
d_call: TRBD2
j_call: TRBJ2-7
clone_size: few
cdr3_nt: TGTGCCAGCAGCTCCCGCGGGAGGGCCGACGAGCAGTACTTC
cdr3_aa: CASSSRGRADEQYF

v_call: TRBV27
d_call: -
j_call: TRBJ1-5
clone_size: -
cdr3_nt: TGTGCCAGCAGCGGACTCAACAATCAGCCCCAGCATTTT
cdr3_aa: CASSGLNNQPQHF

v_call: TRBV6-5
d_call: -
j_call: TRBJ2-2
clone_size: once
cdr3_nt: TGTGCCAGCAGTTCCCACGGCGGGATCAACACCGGGGAGCTGTTTTTT
cdr3_aa: CASSSHGGINTGELFF

v_call: TRBV30
d_call: -
j_call: TRBJ1-2
clone_size: -
cdr3_nt: TGTGCCTGGAAAGCGGGAGGCTACACCTTC
cdr3_aa: CAWKAGGYTF

v_call: TRBV5-1
d_call: TRBD2
j_call: TRBJ2-1
clone_size: -
cdr3_nt: TGCGCCAGCAGCCACAACTACCGGGACTACTATTACAATGAGCAGTTCTTC
cdr3_aa: CASSHNYRDYYYNEQFF

v_call: TRBV6-5
d_call: TRBD2
j_call: TRBJ2-7
clone_size: -
cdr3_nt: TGTGCCAGCAGCCCACTTGCGGGAGATGGCGAGCAGTACTTC
cdr3_aa: CASSPLAGDGEQYF

v_call: TRBV6-6
d_call: -
j_call: TRBJ1-6
clone_size: -
cdr3_nt: TGTGCCAGCAGTCGCTTAAATTCACCCCTCCACTTT
cdr3_aa: CASSRLNSPLHF

v_call: TRBV21-1
d_call: -
j_call: TRBJ2-5
clone_size: -
cdr3_nt: TGTGCCAGCAGCCTACTAGGCAACGACCAGTACTTC
cdr3_aa: CASSLLGNDQYF

v_call: TRBV3-1/TRBV3-2
d_call: TRBD2
j_call: TRBJ2-1
clone_size: -
cdr3_nt: TGTGCCAGCAGCCAGCCGGGACTAGTGTCGCAGTTCTTC
cdr3_aa: CASSQPGLVSQFF

v_call: TRBV25-1
d_call: TRBD2
j_call: TRBJ2-7
clone_size: few
cdr3_nt: TGTGCCAGCAGTGAATCTCGAGGGGCGGGAGGTAGTGAGCAGTACTTC
cdr3_aa: CASSESRGAGGSEQYF

v_call: TRBV7-2
d_call: TRBD1
j_call: TRBJ2-1
clone_size: -
cdr3_nt: TGTGCCAGCAGCTCGACAGGGAGCTCCTACAATGAGCAGTTCTTC
cdr3_aa: CASSSTGSSYNEQFF

v_call: TRBV7-3
d_call: -
j_call: TRBJ2-7
clone_size: -
cdr3_nt: TGTGCCAGCAGCCCTAACCCGTCCTACGAGCAGTACTTC
cdr3_aa: CASSPNPSYEQYF

v_call: TRBV2
d_call: -
j_call: TRBJ1-5
clone_size: few
cdr3_nt: TGTGCCAGCAGGACACTAAGACAGAACAATCAGCCCCAGCATTTT
cdr3_aa: CASRTLRQNNQPQHF

v_call: TRBV19
d_call: -
j_call: TRBJ2-1
clone_size: -
cdr3_nt: TGTGCCAGTAGTATTGCGGGGAACTCCTACAATGAGCAGTTCTTC
cdr3_aa: CASSIAGNSYNEQFF

v_call: TRBV3-1/TRBV3-2
d_call: -
j_call: TRBJ2-7
clone_size: once
cdr3_nt: TGTGCCAGCAGCTATTCTAGGGGGGAGGGCCGCGACGAGCAGTACTTC
cdr3_aa: CASSYSRGEGRDEQYF

v_call: TRBV6-5
d_call: -
j_call: TRBJ1-2
clone_size: -
cdr3_nt: TGTGCCAGCAGTTGGGGGCTGACAGATGGCTACACCTTC
cdr3_aa: CASSWGLTDGYTF

v_call: TRBV5-1
d_call: TRBD1
j_call: TRBJ2-7
clone_size: few
cdr3_nt: TGCGCCAGCAGCGGCGGACAGGGTATCCCCCACTACGAGCAGTACTTC
cdr3_aa: CASSGGQGIPHYEQYF

v_call: TRBV28
d_call: -
j_call: TRBJ1-4
clone_size: once
cdr3_nt: TGTGCCAGCAGCTCAGGGACTGCAACTAATGAAAAACTGTTTTTT
cdr3_aa: CASSSGTATNEKLFF

v_call: TRBV5-5
d_call: TRBD1
j_call: TRBJ1-5
clone_size: -
cdr3_nt: TGTGCCAGCAGCTTGGGGCAGGGGGCTAGCAATCAGCCCCAGCATTTT
cdr3_aa: CASSLGQGASNQPQHF

v_call: TRBV19
d_call: -
j_call: TRBJ2-2
clone_size: -
cdr3_nt: TGTGCCAGTACTACGAAGCCAACGATCAACACCGGGGAGCTGTTTTTT
cdr3_aa: CASTTKPTINTGELFF

v_call: TRBV7-3
d_call: -
j_call: TRBJ1-1
clone_size: -
cdr3_nt: TGTGCCAGCAGCCGTCTCCCAATCGGGGGGACCACTGAAGCTTTCTTT
cdr3_aa: CASSRLPIGGTTEAFF

v_call: TRBV7-6
d_call: -
j_call: TRBJ2-7
clone_size: -
cdr3_nt: TGTGCCAGCAGCTTAGGGGTTGCTAGGGAGCAGTACTTC
cdr3_aa: CASSLGVAREQYF

v_call: TRBV11-2
d_call: TRBD1
j_call: TRBJ2-5
clone_size: -
cdr3_nt: TGTGCCAGCAGCTTTTACAGGGGCGGGGAGACCCAGTACTTC
cdr3_aa: CASSFYRGGETQYF

v_call: TRBV6-5
d_call: -
j_call: TRBJ1-6
clone_size: -
cdr3_nt: TGTGCCAGCAGTTACTCGATCCTCGGGGGTTCACCCCTCCACTTT
cdr3_aa: CASSYSILGGSPLHF

v_call: TRBV2
d_call: -
j_call: TRBJ1-1
clone_size: few
cdr3_nt: TGTGCCAGCACCCTTGAGGGAGGTAACACTGAAGCTTTCTTT
cdr3_aa: CASTLEGGNTEAFF

v_call: TRBV7-3
d_call: TRBD2
j_call: TRBJ2-3
clone_size: -
cdr3_nt: TGTGCCAGCAGCCCGGGGACTAGCGGGTACACAGATACGCAGTATTTT
cdr3_aa: CASSPGTSGYTDTQYF

v_call: TRBV10-3
d_call: TRBD1
j_call: TRBJ2-7
clone_size: once
cdr3_nt: TGTGCCATCAGTGAGGCGGGACAGGGGGCCTACGAGCAGTACTTC
cdr3_aa: CAISEAGQGAYEQYF

v_call: TRBV6-1
d_call: TRBD2
j_call: TRBJ2-7
clone_size: -
cdr3_nt: TGTGCCAGCAGTGAAGCGCTTCGGGGGGGGCCCTACGAGCAGTACTTC
cdr3_aa: CASSEALRGGPYEQYF

v_call: TRBV10-3
d_call: -
j_call: TRBJ2-1
clone_size: -
cdr3_nt: TGTGCCATCAGGGAGACAGGCTTCATGAGTGAGCAGTTCTTC
cdr3_aa: CAIRETGFMSEQFF

v_call: TRBV27
d_call: TRBD1
j_call: TRBJ2-7
clone_size: -
cdr3_nt: TGTGCCAGCAGTGTGGGACAGGCCCACGAGCAGTACTTC
cdr3_aa: CASSVGQAHEQYF

v_call: TRBV28
d_call: TRBD2
j_call: TRBJ2-7
clone_size: -
cdr3_nt: TGTGCCAGCAGTGGACTAGCCTACGAGCAGTACTTC
cdr3_aa: CASSGLAYEQYF

v_call: TRBV30
d_call: TRBD1
j_call: TRBJ1-2
clone_size: -
cdr3_nt: TGTGCCTGGAGTGTACAGGGGGACCGGGGCTACACCTTC
cdr3_aa: CAWSVQGDRGYTF

v_call: TRBV6-5
d_call: TRBD2
j_call: TRBJ2-2
clone_size: -
cdr3_nt: TGTGCCATCGAGGGACTAGGGAACACCGGGGAGCTGTTTTTT
cdr3_aa: CAIEGLGNTGELFF

v_call: TRBV2
d_call: -
j_call: TRBJ2-5
clone_size: once
cdr3_nt: TGTGGGGGACTTTTCCAAGAGACCCAGTACTTC
cdr3_aa: CGGLFQETQYF

v_call: TRBV3-1/TRBV3-2
d_call: TRBD1
j_call: TRBJ2-1
clone_size: -
cdr3_nt: TGTGCCAGCAGCCGCCTAAGACCGGGACAGGGAAGCGATGAGCAGTTCTTC
cdr3_aa: CASSRLRPGQGSDEQFF

v_call: TRBV19
d_call: TRBD2
j_call: TRBJ2-7
clone_size: -
cdr3_nt: TGTGCCAGTAGCCTGGGACTAGCGGGCTACGAGCAGTACTTC
cdr3_aa: CASSLGLAGYEQYF

v_call: TRBV27
d_call: -
j_call: TRBJ2-1
clone_size: -
cdr3_nt: TGTGCCAGCAGTCCCGGACTCGGCGAAAGCTCCTACAATGAGCAGTTCTTC
cdr3_aa: CASSPGLGESSYNEQFF

v_call: TRBV10-2
d_call: -
j_call: TRBJ1-3
clone_size: -
cdr3_nt: TGCGCCAGCAGTGAGTCGTTAAGAAACACCATATATTTT
cdr3_aa: CASSESLRNTIYF

v_call: TRBV10-3
d_call: -
j_call: TRBJ2-7
clone_size: -
cdr3_nt: TGTGCCATCAGTGAGCTCCCGGGTAGCTCCTACGAGCAGTACTTC
cdr3_aa: CAISELPGSSYEQYF

v_call: TRBV24-1
d_call: -
j_call: TRBJ1-1
clone_size: -
cdr3_nt: TGTGCCACCAGTGACCCCTCGACAGGAGACGGAGCTTTCTTT
cdr3_aa: CATSDPSTGDGAFF

v_call: TRBV5-1
d_call: TRBD2
j_call: TRBJ2-5
clone_size: -
cdr3_nt: TGCGCCAGCAGCTTGGCCACTAGCGGGAGTAATGGGGAGACCCAGTACTTC
cdr3_aa: CASSLATSGSNGETQYF

v_call: TRBV3-1/TRBV3-2
d_call: TRBD1
j_call: TRBJ1-4
clone_size: once
cdr3_nt: TGTGCCAGCAGCCAAGGGGGACAGGACTTAGAAAAACTGTTTTTT
cdr3_aa: CASSQGGQDLEKLFF

v_call: TRBV18
d_call: TRBD1
j_call: TRBJ2-2
clone_size: -
cdr3_nt: TGTGCCAGCTCGCCCCCCACGGGACAGGCTTACACCGGGGAGCTGTTTTTT
cdr3_aa: CASSPPTGQAYTGELFF

v_call: TRBV5-8
d_call: TRBD1
j_call: TRBJ1-2
clone_size: -
cdr3_nt: TGTGCCAGCAGCTTCGACAGGGGGTCCTATGGCTACACCTTC
cdr3_aa: CASSFDRGSYGYTF

v_call: TRBV29-1
d_call: -
j_call: TRBJ2-3
clone_size: -
cdr3_nt: TGCAGCGTTGAGGTCCTAGTCCCAGATACGCAGTATTTT
cdr3_aa: CSVEVLVPDTQYF